Listed below are T cell receptor beta chains from one sample, sequenced in a study of blood T cell repertoires in COVID-19. Profiled with immunoSEQ multiplex PCR; TCRdb holds only in-frame clones, not every one. The repertoire holds about 240,000 clones, with roughly 83% as singletons. The sample consisted of peripheral blood. The origin of the receptors is a woman aged 80 or older with acute or convalescent COVID-19. Both conserved end residues are part of each CDR3. D genes are given only for firm matches. Rows may omit the clone size; those that give it use once, few, many or a size class.

J gene: TRBJ2-7
D gene: TRBD2
V gene: TRBV2
clone size: .
CDR3 DNA: TGTGCCAGCAGGGGGGAGGGGTACGAGCAGTACTTC
CDR3 protein: CASRGEGYEQYF

J gene: TRBJ1-6
D gene: .
V gene: TRBV9
clone size: few
CDR3 DNA: TGTGCCAGCAGCGTTGGGACACCGTATAATTCACCCCTCCACTTT
CDR3 protein: CASSVGTPYNSPLHF

J gene: TRBJ1-4
D gene: TRBD1
V gene: TRBV19
clone size: .
CDR3 DNA: TGTGCCAGTAGTACGGGACAGAGAAATGAAAAACTGTTTTTT
CDR3 protein: CASSTGQRNEKLFF

J gene: TRBJ1-6
D gene: .
V gene: TRBV30
clone size: once
CDR3 DNA: TGTGCCTGGAGTGATCAGGGCTATAATTCACCCCTCCACTTT
CDR3 protein: CAWSDQGYNSPLHF

J gene: TRBJ1-2
D gene: .
V gene: TRBV3-1/TRBV3-2
clone size: .
CDR3 DNA: TGTGCCAGCAGCCAAGATCGGGGAAGGGATGGCTACACCTTC
CDR3 protein: CASSQDRGRDGYTF

J gene: TRBJ2-1
D gene: TRBD1
V gene: TRBV27
clone size: .
CDR3 DNA: TGTGCCAGCAGTTTAGATGCCCCCGGACAGGGCCTAGGACGGGGGAATGAGCAGTTCTTC
CDR3 protein: CASSLDAPGQGLGRGNEQFF

J gene: TRBJ1-1
D gene: .
V gene: TRBV19
clone size: once
CDR3 DNA: TGTGCCAGTAGTATAAAGGTCGGGGGGGCGAACACTGAAGCTTTCTTT
CDR3 protein: CASSIKVGGANTEAFF

J gene: TRBJ2-7
D gene: .
V gene: TRBV5-1
clone size: .
CDR3 DNA: TGCGCCAGCAGCCAAGCTCCCGGCGAGCAGTACTTC
CDR3 protein: CASSQAPGEQYF

J gene: TRBJ2-1
D gene: TRBD2
V gene: TRBV6-1
clone size: .
CDR3 DNA: TGTGCCAGCAGTTCCAGCGGGGGGGCCAATGAGCAGTTCTTC
CDR3 protein: CASSSSGGANEQFF

J gene: TRBJ2-3
D gene: .
V gene: TRBV19
clone size: .
CDR3 DNA: TGTGCCAGTTCGGACATCTACACAGATACGCAGTATTTT
CDR3 protein: CASSDIYTDTQYF

J gene: TRBJ1-1
D gene: TRBD1
V gene: TRBV4-2
clone size: .
CDR3 DNA: TGTGCCAGCAGCCGCGGGACAGGGGGCCTGAACACTGAAGCTTTCTTT
CDR3 protein: CASSRGTGGLNTEAFF

J gene: TRBJ1-1
D gene: .
V gene: TRBV7-9
clone size: .
CDR3 DNA: TGTGCCAGCAGCCTCGGCCCAGGGGACACTGAAGCTTTCTTT
CDR3 protein: CASSLGPGDTEAFF

J gene: TRBJ1-5
D gene: .
V gene: TRBV28
clone size: .
CDR3 DNA: TGTGCCAGCAGTACTCCCGTTCAGCCCCAGCATTTT
CDR3 protein: CASSTPVQPQHF

J gene: TRBJ1-1
D gene: .
V gene: TRBV10-3
clone size: few
CDR3 DNA: TGTGCCATCAGTGTGGAGGGGAGGAACACTGAAGCTTTCTTT
CDR3 protein: CAISVEGRNTEAFF

J gene: TRBJ1-5
D gene: TRBD1
V gene: TRBV6-2/TRBV6-3
clone size: .
CDR3 DNA: TGTGCCAGCACCCCCTTCAGGGGGAGCAATCAGCCCCAGCATTTT
CDR3 protein: CASTPFRGSNQPQHF

J gene: TRBJ2-2
D gene: TRBD1
V gene: TRBV5-1
clone size: .
CDR3 DNA: TGCGCCAGCAGCTTGATGGGGACAGCAAACACCGGGGAGCTGTTTTTT
CDR3 protein: CASSLMGTANTGELFF

J gene: TRBJ2-7
D gene: .
V gene: TRBV3-1/TRBV3-2
clone size: once
CDR3 DNA: TGTGCCAGCAGCCCCACGTACGGCTACGAGCAGTACTTC
CDR3 protein: CASSPTYGYEQYF

J gene: TRBJ2-5
D gene: TRBD1
V gene: TRBV10-3
clone size: once
CDR3 DNA: TGTGCCATCAGTGGGGGACAGGGCCACCAAGAGACCCAGTACTTC
CDR3 protein: CAISGGQGHQETQYF

J gene: TRBJ2-1
D gene: TRBD2
V gene: TRBV28
clone size: .
CDR3 DNA: TGTGCCAGCAGTTTCGGGTTGCGGGGGGGCCCCTCCTACAATGAGCAGTTCTTC
CDR3 protein: CASSFGLRGGPSYNEQFF

J gene: TRBJ2-5
D gene: TRBD1
V gene: TRBV7-9
clone size: once
CDR3 DNA: TGTGCCAGCAGCTCCTACAGGGGGACAACCCAAGAGACCCAGTACTTC
CDR3 protein: CASSSYRGTTQETQYF